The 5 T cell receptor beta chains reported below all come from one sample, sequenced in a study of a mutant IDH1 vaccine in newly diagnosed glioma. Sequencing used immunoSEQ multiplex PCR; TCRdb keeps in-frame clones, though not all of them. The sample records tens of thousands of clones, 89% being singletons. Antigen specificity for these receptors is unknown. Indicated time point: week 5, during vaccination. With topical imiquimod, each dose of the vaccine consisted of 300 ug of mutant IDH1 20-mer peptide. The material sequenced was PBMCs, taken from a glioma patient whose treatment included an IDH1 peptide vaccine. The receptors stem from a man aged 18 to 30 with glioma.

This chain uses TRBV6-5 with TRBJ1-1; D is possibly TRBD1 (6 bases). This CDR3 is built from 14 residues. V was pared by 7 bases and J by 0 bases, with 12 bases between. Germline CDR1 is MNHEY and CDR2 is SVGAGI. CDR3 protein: CASKPGQLNTEAFF. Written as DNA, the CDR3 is TGTGCCAGCAAGCCCGGACAGCTGAACACTGAAGCTTTCTTT.

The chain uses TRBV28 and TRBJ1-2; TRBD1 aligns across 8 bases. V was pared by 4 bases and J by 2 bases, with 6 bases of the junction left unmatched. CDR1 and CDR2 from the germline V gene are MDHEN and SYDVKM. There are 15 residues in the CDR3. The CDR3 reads CASSSGQGGNYGYTF. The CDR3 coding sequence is TGTGCCAGCAGTTCCGGACAGGGAGGCAACTATGGCTACACCTTC.

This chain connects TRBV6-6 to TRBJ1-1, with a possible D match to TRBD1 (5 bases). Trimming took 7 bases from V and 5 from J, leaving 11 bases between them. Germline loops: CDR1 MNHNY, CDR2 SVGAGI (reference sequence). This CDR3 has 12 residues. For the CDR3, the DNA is TGTGCCAGCATGGGGGGAGGGACTGAAGCTTTCTTT. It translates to CASMGGGTEAFF.

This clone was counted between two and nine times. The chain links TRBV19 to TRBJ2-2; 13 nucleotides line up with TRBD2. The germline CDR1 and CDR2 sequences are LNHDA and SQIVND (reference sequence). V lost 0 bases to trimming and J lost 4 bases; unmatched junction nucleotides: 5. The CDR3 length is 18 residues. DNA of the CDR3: TGTGCCAGTAGTATAGAAACTAGCGGGAGGGCCGGCACCGGGGAGCTGTTTTTT. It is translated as CASSIETSGRAGTGELFF.

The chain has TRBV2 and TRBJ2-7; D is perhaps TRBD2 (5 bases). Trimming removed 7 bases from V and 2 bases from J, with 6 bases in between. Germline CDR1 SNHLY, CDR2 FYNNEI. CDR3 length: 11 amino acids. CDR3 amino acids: CASTGAYEQYF. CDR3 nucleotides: TGTGCCAGCACCGGGGCCTACGAGCAGTACTTC.